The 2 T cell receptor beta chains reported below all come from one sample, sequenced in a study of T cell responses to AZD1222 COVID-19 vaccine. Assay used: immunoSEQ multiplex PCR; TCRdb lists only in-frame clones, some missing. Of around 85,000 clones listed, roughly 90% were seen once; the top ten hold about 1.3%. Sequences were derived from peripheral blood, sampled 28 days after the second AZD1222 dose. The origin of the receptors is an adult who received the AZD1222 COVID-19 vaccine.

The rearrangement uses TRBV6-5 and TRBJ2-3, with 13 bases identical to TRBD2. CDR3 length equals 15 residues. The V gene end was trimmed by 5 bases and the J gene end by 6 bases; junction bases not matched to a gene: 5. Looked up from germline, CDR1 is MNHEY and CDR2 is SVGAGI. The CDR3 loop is CASSTGLAGDDTQYF. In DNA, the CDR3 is TGTGCCAGCAGTACTGGACTAGCGGGGGATGATACGCAGTATTTT.

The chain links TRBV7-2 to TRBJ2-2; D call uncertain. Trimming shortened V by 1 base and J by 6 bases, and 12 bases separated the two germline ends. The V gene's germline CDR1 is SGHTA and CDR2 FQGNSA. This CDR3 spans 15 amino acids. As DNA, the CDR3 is TGTGCCAGCAGCTTAGTTAACAACCTTCCCGGGGAGCTGTTTTTT. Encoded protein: CASSLVNNLPGELFF.